What follows are 17 T cell receptor beta chains derived from one specimen sequenced in a study of T-cell reconstitution after alpha-beta-depleted transplantation in children. Using unique molecular identifiers, the investigators prepared the TCRbeta library. One entry per CDR3 protein results from TCRdb running MiXCR on the PCR reads. The sample has fewer than 120,000 distinct CDR3 sequences; approximately 10% are singletons. The specimen comprised PBMCs from the stem cell graft donor, sampled from the stem cell graft. All receptors derive from a human donor who donated a stem cell graft to a child with acute lymphoblastic leukemia.

This clonotype came up many times. The CDR3 DNA reads as TGTGCCAGCAGAACAAAACAAGGGCGGGGGTACTTCGATGAGCAGTTCTTC. Translating gives CASRTKQGRGYFDEQFF. The chain joins TRBV6-1 to TRBJ2-1; 7 bases align to TRBD2. V was clipped by 6 bases and J by 8 bases; unmatched bases: 19. Germline CDR1 is MNHNS and CDR2 is SASEGT. The CDR3 has 17 residues.

This clonotype was picked up many times. This chain connects TRBV6-5 to TRBJ1-1; D possibly corresponds to TRBD1 (6 bases). The CDR3 is 13 amino acids. Per germline, CDR1 MNHEY and CDR2 SVGAGI. V gave up 5 bases and J gave up 1 base, with 8 bases separating them. In DNA form, the CDR3 reads TGTGCCAGCAGTCGGACAGAGAACACTGAAGCTTTCTTT. Amino acids: CASSRTENTEAFF.

This clonotype was recorded many times. This chain joins TRBV5-1 and TRBJ1-6, with D possibly matching TRBD1 (5 bases). CDR3 length: 13 residues. CDR1 SGHRS and CDR2 YFSETQ come from the germline V gene. V was trimmed by 3 bases and J by 9 bases, leaving 10 bases between them. As DNA, the CDR3 is TGCGCCAGCAGCTCCGGCGGGGGTTCACCCCTCCACTTT. This codes for CASSSGGGSPLHF.

This clonotype occurred many times. The chain has TRBV5-1 and TRBJ2-1; 7 bases are shared with TRBD1. The junction had 8 bases not matched to a gene; V was cut back by 2 bases and J by 6 bases. The CDR3 sequence is 15 residues long. The germline gives CDR1 SGHRS, CDR2 YFSETQ. In DNA, the CDR3 is TGCGCCAGCAGCTTCCAGACAGGGACCGGCAATGAGCAGTTCTTC. Translation: CASSFQTGTGNEQFF.

This clonotype was seen at least ten times. This rearrangement joins TRBV27 to TRBJ2-7; 7 bases line up with TRBD1. The length of the CDR3 is 15 residues. Germline values: CDR1 MNHEY, CDR2 SMNVEV (reference sequence). V dropped 2 bases and J dropped 5; count of bases not matched to a gene: 9. The CDR3 bases are TGTGCCAGCAGTTTACGAATCCAGGGGGACGACGAGCAGTACTTC. This encodes CASSLRIQGDDEQYF.

Many counts were recorded for this clonotype. This chain uses TRBV7-2 with TRBJ2-3, with TRBD1 matching over 8 bases. Germline V gene sequence: CDR1 SGHTA, CDR2 FQGNSA. J was trimmed by 4 bases and V by 8 bases; bases with no gene match: 8. This CDR3 is built from 14 residues. The DNA of the CDR3 is TGTGCCAGCGGCGACAGGGGAGGCCCAGATACGCAGTATTTT. Translation gives CASGDRGGPDTQYF.

This clonotype was picked up many times. V is TRBV5-1 and J is TRBJ2-7, with D perhaps TRBD1 or TRBD2 (6 bases each). CDR3 length: 15 amino acids. With 2 bases removed from V and 2 bases from J, the gap between germline ends came to 14 bases. CDR1 is SGHRS, CDR2 YFSETQ, per germline. CDR3 in amino acids: CASSFGGQRTYEQYF. The CDR3 DNA reads TGCGCCAGCAGCTTCGGGGGACAAAGAACCTACGAGCAGTACTTC.

This clonotype was seen ten or more times. The chain has TRBV12-3 or TRBV12-4 and TRBJ2-1; D may be TRBD1 or TRBD2 (5 bases each). The CDR3 is 15 residues long. Trimming took 1 base from V and 3 from J, leaving 10 bases between them. The CDR3, as DNA: TGTGCCAGCAGTTTAGAGGAGAGGGGCTACAATGAGCAGTTCTTC. Its protein product is CASSLEERGYNEQFF.

This clonotype was recorded at least ten times. The chain is built from TRBV5-1 and TRBJ1-5; D remains unclear. Germline CDR1 SGHRS, CDR2 YFSETQ. CDR3 length equals 15 residues. Trimming pared 0 bases from V and 2 bases from J, leaving 9 bases between. Here the CDR3 DNA reads TGCGCCAGCAGCTTGGAAGGGCAGCGCAATCAGCCCCAGCATTTT. This translates into CASSLEGQRNQPQHF.

This clonotype has at least ten counts. J is TRBJ2-3 and V is TRBV5-6; TRBD1 or TRBD2 may be the D gene (5 bases each). CDR1 and CDR2 from the germline V gene are SGHDT and YYEEEE. The CDR3 contains 15 residues. V dropped 1 base and J dropped 5 bases, with 14 bases sitting between them. The CDR3 DNA sequence: TGTGCCAGCAGCTTGAATTACGGGGCAGAAGATACGCAGTATTTT. Its protein is CASSLNYGAEDTQYF.

This clonotype was seen many times. This rearrangement joins TRBV29-1 to TRBJ2-7; 11 nucleotides agree with TRBD2. Germline V lookup: CDR1 SQVTM, CDR2 ANQGSEA. This CDR3 is 15 amino acids long. With 2 bases clipped from V and 6 bases from J, the junction kept 9 bases outside the gene matches. The CDR3 DNA is TGCAGCGTTGAAAGGGCTAGCGGGAGGTCAGGCGAGCAGTACTTC. Amino acids: CSVERASGRSGEQYF.

In this sample, this clonotype turned up many times. The CDR3 coding sequence is TGTGCCAGCAGCCCAGCGGTGTTCACAGATACGCAGTATTTT. Its translation: CASSPAVFTDTQYF. V usage is TRBV7-8 and J usage is TRBJ2-3; weak D call: TRBD2 (5 bases). Germline lookup yields CDR1 SGHVS and CDR2 FQNEAQ. Trimming removed 5 bases at V and 2 bases at J, with 11 bases between. The CDR3 consists of 14 residues.

This clonotype was observed many times. This chain joins TRBV4-3 and TRBJ2-2, with D maybe TRBD1 (6 bases). The V gene's germline CDR1 is LGHNA and CDR2 YSLEER. This CDR3 is 15 amino acids long. V was shortened by 3 bases and J by 6 bases, with 14 bases between the two germline ends. The chain's CDR3 is CASSQEQGEAGELFF. CDR3 nucleotides: TGCGCCAGCAGCCAGGAACAGGGAGAGGCCGGGGAGCTGTTTTTT.

This clonotype was counted a few times. The chain has TRBV27 and TRBJ1-1, with D possibly TRBD1 on 6 matching bases. There are 14 residues in the CDR3. In germline, CDR1 is MNHEY, CDR2 SMNVEV (reference sequence). Trimming stripped 6 bases from V and 11 bases from J, with 22 bases between. The CDR3 region has the DNA TGTGCCAGCAGCCCCCCTCGACAGCGGGGGGGCGCTTTCTTT. The encoded protein is CASSPPRQRGGAFF.

As concerns this clonotype: A much more abundant neighbour one base away suggests this may be a read error. The chain is built from TRBV6-5 and TRBJ1-5, with D perhaps matching TRBD1 (6 bases). V was clipped by 2 bases and J by 5 bases, with 10 bases between them. This CDR3 spans 14 amino acids. The germline V gene has CDR1 MNHEY and CDR2 SVGAGI. Written as DNA, the CDR3 is TGTGCCAGCAGTTACCGACAGGAGCATCAGCCCCAGCATTTT. Amino acid sequence: CASSYRQEHQPQHF.

This clonotype appeared many times. This chain connects TRBV7-6 to TRBJ2-7; D unresolved. Germline loops: CDR1 SGHVS, CDR2 FNYEAQ. V dropped 1 base and J dropped 2 bases, with 9 bases sitting between them. The CDR3 runs 14 residues. The CDR3 region is CASSLGDGAYEQYF. CDR3 nucleotide sequence: TGTGCCAGCAGCTTAGGAGACGGCGCCTACGAGCAGTACTTC.

This clonotype was observed a single time. This chain uses TRBV4-3 with TRBJ1-4; TRBD1 is a possible D gene (5 bases). The germline V gene has CDR1 LGHNA and CDR2 YSLEER. CDR3 length: 15 amino acids. The V end was cut by 0 bases, the J end by 7 bases, with 12 bases between. CDR3 sequence (DNA): TGCGCCAGCAGCCAAGAGATAGGGACCCTTGAAAAACTGTTTTTT. It yields the protein CASSQEIGTLEKLFF.